This is a list of T cell receptor beta chains from one sample in a study of graft-versus-host responses after intestinal transplantation. Profiling relied on immunoSEQ multiplex PCR, and the TCRdb table lists in-frame clones only, not all of them. The sample has 7,000 to 8,000 clones; less than 40% are singletons. This sample comprised alloreactive CD4+ T cells from a mixed lymphocyte reaction culture, obtained before transplantation. These receptors all stem from a human patient who was an organ donor for intestinal transplantation. CDR3s include the opening cysteine and the closing phenylalanine or tryptophan. A D gene is named only where the DNA matches it firmly. For some rows the clone size is stated as once, few or many, or as a class when expanded; others skip it.

j_call: TRBJ1-5
d_call: .
clone_size: few
v_call: TRBV27
cdr3_nt: TGTGCCAGCAGCCTAGTCTCGGGTTTTGGCAATCAGCCCCAGCATTTT
cdr3_aa: CASSLVSGFGNQPQHF

j_call: TRBJ1-5
d_call: TRBD1
clone_size: .
v_call: TRBV7-9
cdr3_nt: TGTGCCAGCAGCTTGACAGGGATAGGCAATCAGCCCCAGCATTTT
cdr3_aa: CASSLTGIGNQPQHF

j_call: TRBJ2-3
d_call: TRBD1
clone_size: .
v_call: TRBV18
cdr3_nt: TGTGCCAGCTCACCACGTCAGGGGGCCACAGATACGCAGTATTTT
cdr3_aa: CASSPRQGATDTQYF

j_call: TRBJ1-2
d_call: TRBD1
clone_size: few
v_call: TRBV27
cdr3_nt: TGTGCCAGCAGTTTATCGACAGGGGGCTATGGCTACACCTTC
cdr3_aa: CASSLSTGGYGYTF

j_call: TRBJ2-3
d_call: .
clone_size: .
v_call: TRBV18
cdr3_nt: TGTGCCAGCTCACCTCGGGACACAGATACGCAGTATTTT
cdr3_aa: CASSPRDTDTQYF

j_call: TRBJ1-6
d_call: .
clone_size: .
v_call: TRBV30
cdr3_nt: TGTGCCTGGGTCCGAGGGGGGGCCGCTCGATATAATTCACCCCTCCACTTT
cdr3_aa: CAWVRGGAARYNSPLHF

j_call: TRBJ2-2
d_call: TRBD1
clone_size: .
v_call: TRBV4-2
cdr3_nt: TGTGCCAGCAGCCTCAGAGGGGGCCTGAACACCGGGGAGCTGTTTTTT
cdr3_aa: CASSLRGGLNTGELFF

j_call: TRBJ2-5
d_call: .
clone_size: .
v_call: TRBV6-1
cdr3_nt: TGTGCCAGCAGTGAGCTTCCCGGGACAAGGACACAAGAGACCCAGTACTTC
cdr3_aa: CASSELPGTRTQETQYF

j_call: TRBJ2-7
d_call: .
clone_size: few
v_call: TRBV7-8
cdr3_nt: TGTGCTACCCAGCTAGACCCCCCGCTCTACGAGCAGTACTTC
cdr3_aa: CATQLDPPLYEQYF

j_call: TRBJ1-2
d_call: TRBD1
clone_size: .
v_call: TRBV6-1
cdr3_nt: TGTGCCAGCAGTCGCCCGCACAGGGGAAACTATGGCTACACCTTC
cdr3_aa: CASSRPHRGNYGYTF

j_call: TRBJ2-7
d_call: TRBD1
clone_size: few
v_call: TRBV4-2
cdr3_nt: TGTGCCAGCAGCCAAGATGGTAGGGGACAGGGGGCGGCCGAGCAGTACTTC
cdr3_aa: CASSQDGRGQGAAEQYF

j_call: TRBJ2-5
d_call: .
clone_size: .
v_call: TRBV20-1
cdr3_nt: TGCAGTGCTGCCCGGGAGACCCAGTACTTC
cdr3_aa: CSAARETQYF

j_call: TRBJ1-2
d_call: .
clone_size: .
v_call: TRBV28
cdr3_nt: TGTGCCAGCAGTTCCAACAGAGATGGCTACACCTTC
cdr3_aa: CASSSNRDGYTF

j_call: TRBJ2-4
d_call: .
clone_size: few
v_call: TRBV5-4
cdr3_nt: TGTGCCAGCAGCTCCGGAGGCTTCGCCAAAAACATTCAGTACTTC
cdr3_aa: CASSSGGFAKNIQYF

j_call: TRBJ1-2
d_call: .
clone_size: .
v_call: TRBV11-2
cdr3_nt: TGTGCCAGCAGCGAGGGTTCCTATGGCTACACCTTC
cdr3_aa: CASSEGSYGYTF

j_call: TRBJ1-5
d_call: .
clone_size: few
v_call: TRBV4-1
cdr3_nt: TGCGCCAGCAGCCAAGAGTTCAGAAATCAGCCCCAGCATTTT
cdr3_aa: CASSQEFRNQPQHF

j_call: TRBJ1-4
d_call: TRBD1
clone_size: few
v_call: TRBV7-7
cdr3_nt: TGTGCTAGCAGCCTCCGAACAGGGGAAAATGAAAAACTGTTTTTT
cdr3_aa: CASSLRTGENEKLFF

j_call: TRBJ2-2
d_call: TRBD1
clone_size: few
v_call: TRBV9
cdr3_nt: TGTGCCAGCAGCGCCCGGACAGGGGGCCCGAACACCGGGGAGCTGTTTTTT
cdr3_aa: CASSARTGGPNTGELFF

j_call: TRBJ2-1
d_call: TRBD2
clone_size: .
v_call: TRBV4-2
cdr3_nt: TGTGCCAGCAGCAAGGGACTAGCCCCCACCGGCGATGAGCAGTTCTTC
cdr3_aa: CASSKGLAPTGDEQFF

j_call: TRBJ1-5
d_call: TRBD1
clone_size: .
v_call: TRBV7-2
cdr3_nt: TGTGCCAGCAGCCCGAGACAGGGAAACAATCAGCCCCAGCATTTT
cdr3_aa: CASSPRQGNNQPQHF

j_call: TRBJ2-5
d_call: .
clone_size: .
v_call: TRBV6-1
cdr3_nt: TGTGCCAAAGGGGGGGGGCGGGAGACCCAGTACTTC
cdr3_aa: CAKGGGRETQYF

j_call: TRBJ1-1
d_call: .
clone_size: .
v_call: TRBV11-3
cdr3_nt: TGTGCCAGCAGCCAGGCGCTTGAAGCTTTCTTT
cdr3_aa: CASSQALEAFF

j_call: TRBJ2-7
d_call: TRBD2
clone_size: medium-sized
v_call: TRBV5-5
cdr3_nt: TGTGCCAGCAGCTTGGGGACTAGCGGGAGCTACGAGCAGTACTTC
cdr3_aa: CASSLGTSGSYEQYF

j_call: TRBJ2-7
d_call: TRBD2
clone_size: .
v_call: TRBV10-3
cdr3_nt: TGTGCCATCAGTGAGTCCGGTTGGGCGGGAGGGCCATTGTACGAGCAGTACTTC
cdr3_aa: CAISESGWAGGPLYEQYF

j_call: TRBJ1-5
d_call: .
clone_size: .
v_call: TRBV19
cdr3_nt: TGTGCCAGTAGTATACGTACATCGCCCCAGCATTTT
cdr3_aa: CASSIRTSPQHF

j_call: TRBJ2-7
d_call: TRBD1
clone_size: .
v_call: TRBV6-1
cdr3_nt: TGTGCCAGCAGTGGAGAAGGGGGCGAGGTGAGCGAGCAGTACTTC
cdr3_aa: CASSGEGGEVSEQYF

j_call: TRBJ1-5
d_call: .
clone_size: once
v_call: TRBV4-1
cdr3_nt: TGCGCCAGCAGCCAAGGGGTGGGGGGTCAGCCCCAGCATTTT
cdr3_aa: CASSQGVGGQPQHF

j_call: TRBJ1-5
d_call: .
clone_size: medium-sized
v_call: TRBV30
cdr3_nt: TGTGCCTGGAAGGTAGCGGGAAATGGGGGCAATCAGCCCCAGCATTTT
cdr3_aa: CAWKVAGNGGNQPQHF

j_call: TRBJ2-7
d_call: .
clone_size: .
v_call: TRBV7-2
cdr3_nt: TGTGCCAGCAGCCCTAACCCCTACGAGCAGTACTTC
cdr3_aa: CASSPNPYEQYF

j_call: TRBJ1-4
d_call: TRBD1
clone_size: few
v_call: TRBV5-4
cdr3_nt: TGTGCCAGCAGCGTTGGGGGACAGGGGAATGAAAAACTGTTTTTT
cdr3_aa: CASSVGGQGNEKLFF

j_call: TRBJ2-7
d_call: TRBD2
clone_size: few
v_call: TRBV19
cdr3_nt: TGTGCCAGTAGTGCCGGACTAGCGGGTACCTACGAGCAGTACTTC
cdr3_aa: CASSAGLAGTYEQYF

j_call: TRBJ1-4
d_call: TRBD1
clone_size: .
v_call: TRBV5-1
cdr3_nt: TGCGCCAGCAGCTGGGCGGGACAGGGGAATGAAAAACTGTTTTTT
cdr3_aa: CASSWAGQGNEKLFF

j_call: TRBJ2-1
d_call: TRBD2
clone_size: few
v_call: TRBV11-1
cdr3_nt: TGTGCCAGCAGCTTAGGGCGGGGGTACATTCGCGGTGAGCAGTTCTTC
cdr3_aa: CASSLGRGYIRGEQFF

j_call: TRBJ2-7
d_call: .
clone_size: .
v_call: TRBV7-3
cdr3_nt: TGTGCCAGCAGCTTACAGGCAGGATCCTACGAGCAGTACTTC
cdr3_aa: CASSLQAGSYEQYF

j_call: TRBJ2-5
d_call: .
clone_size: .
v_call: TRBV6-1
cdr3_nt: TGTGCCAGCAGGTCTACTTGGGAGACCCAGTACTTC
cdr3_aa: CASRSTWETQYF

j_call: TRBJ1-1
d_call: .
clone_size: .
v_call: TRBV5-1
cdr3_nt: TGCGCCAGCAGCCGGGGGGGGGCCAACACTGAAGCTTTCTTT
cdr3_aa: CASSRGGANTEAFF

j_call: TRBJ2-3
d_call: TRBD1
clone_size: .
v_call: TRBV4-1
cdr3_nt: TGCGCCAGCAGCCAAGAGCCCTCGGGACAGGGAGTAACAGATACGCAGTATTTT
cdr3_aa: CASSQEPSGQGVTDTQYF

j_call: TRBJ1-5
d_call: .
clone_size: .
v_call: TRBV4-3
cdr3_nt: TGCGCCAGCAGCCAAGACCTATCAGGGGGCAATCAGCCCCAGCATTTT
cdr3_aa: CASSQDLSGGNQPQHF

j_call: TRBJ2-7
d_call: TRBD2
clone_size: .
v_call: TRBV6-5
cdr3_nt: TGTGCCAGCAAGGTGGGAACTAGCGGGGGAGGGGAGCAGTACTTC
cdr3_aa: CASKVGTSGGGEQYF